The rows below give T cell receptor beta chains drawn from one sample of a study of T cell responses to AZD1222 COVID-19 vaccine. Clones were sequenced by immunoSEQ multiplex PCR, and TCRdb holds only the in-frame ones, with some missing. Found here are under 150,000 clones, 88% of them singletons; the top ten hold 18%. The input for sequencing was peripheral blood, taken on day 0 of MenACWY control vaccination. These receptors came from an adult in good health. The CDR3 runs from the conserved cysteine through the conserved F or W. Fields, in order: V gene, J gene, CDR3 length, D gene, clone size, CDR3 DNA, CDR3 protein. The D gene is left open where the match is weak. Clone size appears in some rows only: once, few, many, or a class for an expanded clone.

TRBV29-1,TRBJ1-1,12,.,few,TGCAGCGGGGGGTCGGCTGTCACTGAAGCTTTCTTT,CSGGSAVTEAFF
TRBV9,TRBJ1-6,14,.,.,TGTGCCAGCAGCGAGAATTACCCAAATTCACCCCTCCACTTT,CASSENYPNSPLHF
TRBV5-1,TRBJ2-5,14,.,.,TGCGCCAGCAGCTTAGGGACCGGGCGGGAGACCCAGTACTTC,CASSLGTGRETQYF
TRBV7-6,TRBJ2-7,11,.,.,TGTGCCAGCAGCTTAGACAACGAGCAGTACTTC,CASSLDNEQYF
TRBV6-5,TRBJ1-3,15,.,.,TGTGCCAGCAGTTACTCCCTTACAACGGAAAACACCATATATTTT,CASSYSLTTENTIYF
TRBV21-1,TRBJ2-7,12,.,.,TGTGCCAGCAGCCAAGGGACTAGTGAGCAGTACTTC,CASSQGTSEQYF
TRBV11-2,TRBJ2-1,18,TRBD2,.,TGTGCCAGCAGCTTAAGGAGGGGAGGGCTAAGCTCCTACAATGAGCAGTTCTTC,CASSLRRGGLSSYNEQFF
TRBV5-1,TRBJ2-3,14,.,.,TGCGCCAGCAGCAATACGCTGAGCACAGATACGCAGTATTTT,CASSNTLSTDTQYF
TRBV5-1,TRBJ2-1,17,TRBD2,few,TGCGCCAGCAGCCTAGCCCAAAGCGGGAGGGCGAAGAATGAGCAGTTCTTC,CASSLAQSGRAKNEQFF
TRBV7-9,TRBJ2-3,14,TRBD2,.,TGTGCCAGCAGCTTAGGGCGGGAGGGCGCTACGCAGTATTTT,CASSLGREGATQYF
TRBV28,TRBJ2-3,16,TRBD2,once,TGTGCCAGCAGTTCCCTCCAAAGCGGGGAGGGAGATACGCAGTATTTT,CASSSLQSGEGDTQYF
TRBV28,TRBJ2-7,15,TRBD2,once,TGTGCCAGCAGTCCCGGGACTAGCGGGAGAAGAGAGCAGTACTTC,CASSPGTSGRREQYF
TRBV12-3/TRBV12-4,TRBJ2-7,13,.,.,TGTGCCAGCAGCCGCACCTCGAGAGGGGAGCAGTACTTC,CASSRTSRGEQYF
TRBV5-1,TRBJ2-2,14,TRBD2,.,TGCGCCAGCTCGGGACTAGCGAACACCGGGGAGCTGTTTTTT,CASSGLANTGELFF
TRBV11-3,TRBJ2-7,13,.,few,TGTGCCAGCAGCTTAGATGGCTCCTACGAGCAGTACTTC,CASSLDGSYEQYF
TRBV9,TRBJ2-5,14,.,.,TGTGCCAGCAGCTCCCCGGGGAATGAAGAGACCCAGTACTTC,CASSSPGNEETQYF
TRBV11-2,TRBJ2-3,14,TRBD1,.,TGTGCCAGCAGAGAAGGGGGCTCCACAGATACGCAGTATTTT,CASREGGSTDTQYF
TRBV28,TRBJ1-1,12,.,once,TGTGCCAGCAGTAAGGTGAACACTGAAGCTTTCTTT,CASSKVNTEAFF
TRBV28,TRBJ1-2,12,.,.,TGTGCCAGCAGTGAAAGTCGCTATGGCTACACCTTC,CASSESRYGYTF
TRBV5-1,TRBJ2-5,14,TRBD2,once,TGCGCCAGCAGCCAGCGGGGGACGCAAGAGACCCAGTACTTC,CASSQRGTQETQYF
TRBV9,TRBJ2-5,13,.,.,TGTGCCAGCAGCGTAGCTTCCCGAGAGACCCAGTACTTC,CASSVASRETQYF
TRBV4-1,TRBJ1-2,16,.,once,TGCGCCAGCAGCCAAGAGAATCGCCCAGGGCACTATGGCTACACCTTC,CASSQENRPGHYGYTF
TRBV2,TRBJ2-7,15,.,.,TGTGCCAGCAGTGAAGGACAGCTAATAGCCTACGAGCAGTACTTC,CASSEGQLIAYEQYF
TRBV28,TRBJ1-5,17,TRBD1,.,TGTGCCAGCAGTTTATTAGTATTACAGGGGGTCAATCAGCCCCAGCATTTT,CASSLLVLQGVNQPQHF
TRBV3-1/TRBV3-2,TRBJ1-2,12,.,few,TGTGCCAGCAGAGGGCCCGGGTATGGCTACACCTTC,CASRGPGYGYTF